These 22 T cell receptor beta chains were all obtained from the same sample, sequenced in a study of cytomegalovirus exposure and HLA in healthy donors. 60 Vbeta and 13 Jbeta primers were used in PCR. Using immunoSEQ multiplex PCR, the repertoire was profiled, and TCRdb retains in-frame clones only, with some absent. The repertoire holds around 150,000 clones, with over 75% as singletons. The sample consisted of PBMCs. These receptors were obtained from a man aged 45 to 65 in good health and CMV-seronegative.

V usage is TRBV7-3 and J usage is TRBJ2-5; TRBD1 matches at 10 bases. V shed 2 bases, J shed 5 bases, and the junction held 11 bases outside the gene matches. The germline V gene encodes CDR1 SGHTA and CDR2 FQGTGA. CDR3 size: 17 residues. DNA for the CDR3: TGTGCCAGCAGCTTAGGCCTACGACAGGGGGCCGGGGAGACCCAGTACTTC. This sequence encodes CASSLGLRQGAGETQYF.

The rearrangement uses TRBV11-3 and TRBJ2-2; TRBD2 matches 7 bases. V was clipped by 0 bases and J by 7 bases; unmatched bases: 5. The CDR3 totals 15 residues. Germline V gene data show CDR1 as SGHNT and CDR2 as YENEEA. In DNA, the CDR3 is TGTGCCAGCAGCTTAGACCGCGGGGGTCTCGGGGAGCTGTTTTTT. Translated: CASSLDRGGLGELFF.

This clone has a handful of counts. The rearrangement uses TRBV7-2 and TRBJ2-7; D unresolved. Germline CDR1 and CDR2: SGHTA and FQGNSA. V was cut by 5 bases and J by 8 bases, with 13 bases left in between. The CDR3 has 12 residues. For the CDR3, the DNA is TGTGCCAGCAGCCCACGACTCGCCCAGCAGTACTTC. Translation: CASSPRLAQQYF. The full variable domain, its missing parts supplied by reference TRBV7-2 and TRBJ2-7, is GAGVSQSPSNKVTEKGKDVELRCDPISGHTALYWYRQSLGQGLEFLIYFQGNSAPDKSGLPSDRFSAERTGGSVSTLTIQRTQQEDSAVYLCASSPRLAQQYFGPGTRLTVT.

V gene TRBV18 combines with J gene TRBJ1-5; D is unresolved. Trimming removed 2 bases at V and 3 bases at J, with 8 bases between. Germline V lookup: CDR1 KGHSH, CDR2 LQKENI. This CDR3 contains 14 residues. CDR3 DNA sequence: TGTGCCAGCTCACCATCCCGAGACAATCAGCCCCAGCATTTT. Translation gives CASSPSRDNQPQHF. The whole variable domain, filled in from reference TRBV18 and TRBJ1-5, reads NAGVMQNPRHLVRRRGQEARLRCSPMKGHSHVYWYRQLPEEGLKFMVYLQKENIIDESGMPKERFSAEFPKEGPSILRIQQVVRGDSAAYFCASSPSRDNQPQHFGDGTRLSIL.

V and J are TRBV19 and TRBJ2-7; D is perhaps TRBD1 (6 bases). The CDR3 totals 13 residues. CDR1 is LNHDA and CDR2 is SQIVND in the germline V gene (reference sequence). Between the trimmed V and J ends, which lost 6 bases and 1 base, there was a span of 10 bases. CDR3 in DNA: TGTGCCAGTAGCGCGGACAGATCCTACGAGCAGTACTTC. As protein: CASSADRSYEQYF.

This clone was seen a handful of times. V usage is TRBV29-1 and J usage is TRBJ2-5; 13 bases fit TRBD2. The J call is doubtful: the DNA matches TRBJ2-7 better. This CDR3 has 15 amino acids. Germline CDR1 SQVTM, CDR2 ANQGSEA. The CDR3 sequence: CSVEQPGLAGYEQYF. The CDR3 DNA is TGCAGCGTTGAGCAACCGGGACTAGCGGGGTACGAGCAGTACTTC.

This clone has more than one count but fewer than ten. The rearrangement uses TRBV19 and TRBJ1-5; TRBD1 is a possible D gene (5 bases). Trimming cost V 8 bases and J 8 bases, with 22 bases left between them. Germline-derived CDR1 and CDR2 are LNHDA and SQIVND (reference sequence). The CDR3 is 15 amino acids. The CDR3 region has the DNA TGTGCCAGTTGGCGCGTGGGGCATGCACTGGAGCCCCAGCATTTT. It codes for CASWRVGHALEPQHF.

The chain has TRBV7-2 and TRBJ2-1; 8 nucleotides line up with TRBD1. V lost 2 bases and J lost 15; bases outside the gene matches: 12. This CDR3 has 14 amino acids. CDR1 and CDR2 from the germline V gene are SGHTA and FQGNSA. CDR3 coding DNA: TGTGCCAGCAGCTTAACCGAAGGACAGGGTGTCCCGTTCTTC. Amino acid sequence: CASSLTEGQGVPFF.

This chain links TRBV2 with TRBJ1-5; TRBD1 matches at 7 bases. The CDR3 totals 15 residues. Looked up from germline, CDR1 is SNHLY and CDR2 is FYNNEI. The junction had 7 bases not matched to a gene; V was cut back by 5 bases and J by 3 bases. This chain's CDR3 is CASSRAQGDNQPQHF. CDR3 DNA: TGTGCCAGCAGTCGCGCGCAGGGGGACAATCAGCCCCAGCATTTT.

The chain is built from TRBV10-1 and TRBJ2-1; 11 positions agree with TRBD2. The CDR3 spans 20 residues. CDR1 is WNHNN and CDR2 is SYGVQD in the germline V gene (reference sequence). With V trimmed by 4 bases and J by 0 bases, 14 bases remained unmatched. CDR3 amino acids: CASSARTSGSFRGSYNEQFF. The CDR3 nucleotides are TGCGCCAGCAGTGCGAGAACTAGCGGGAGTTTTCGTGGCTCCTACAATGAGCAGTTCTTC.

The genes are TRBV9 and TRBJ2-1, with 7 bases aligning to TRBD1. V dropped 3 bases and J dropped 3; count of bases not matched to a gene: 6. CDR1 and CDR2 (germline): SGDLS, YYNGEE. The CDR3 consists of 15 residues. DNA of the CDR3: TGTGCCAGCAGCGCGAGGGGGCTTAACTACAATGAGCAGTTCTTC. It codes for CASSARGLNYNEQFF.

This chain connects TRBV1 to TRBJ2-7; whether TRBD1, the table's D call, matches the DNA was not checked. TRBV1 is shown as a pseudogene. The CDR3 loop spans 15 amino acids. For the CDR3, the DNA is TGCACCAGCAGCCAGGACAAGGCCCGTTACTACGAGCAGTACTTC. Translated, it gives CTSSQDKARYYEQYF.

This clone came up once. The genes are TRBV7-8 and TRBJ1-1; possible D gene TRBD1, 5 bases. The CDR3 is 15 residues long. The germline CDR1 and CDR2 sequences are SGHVS and FQNEAQ. Deletions cut 1 base from V and 0 bases from J, with 9 bases between. This CDR3 is CASSLVGGVNTEAFF. The CDR3 nucleotides are TGTGCCAGCAGCTTAGTCGGGGGGGTGAACACTGAAGCTTTCTTT.

The chain recombines TRBV19 with TRBJ2-1; possible D gene TRBD2, 7 bases. The germline V gene has CDR1 LNHDA and CDR2 SQIVND (reference sequence). Trimming removed 7 bases at V and 1 base at J, with 17 bases between. The CDR3 is 16 residues long. The CDR3: CASTAGPRGSYNEQFF. The CDR3 DNA follows: TGTGCCAGTACAGCGGGGCCCAGGGGTTCCTACAATGAGCAGTTCTTC.

The chain uses TRBV5-1 and TRBJ2-5; 9 bases map to TRBD1. The CDR3 runs to 16 residues. With V trimmed by 1 base and J by 5 bases, 9 bases remained unmatched. Germline V lookup: CDR1 SGHRS, CDR2 YFSETQ. The DNA of the CDR3 is TGCGCCAGCAGCTTGCCCGGGACAGGGAGGGCGGAGACCCAGTACTTC. Translated, it gives CASSLPGTGRAETQYF.

The gene calls are TRBV5-8 and TRBJ1-1; D call uncertain. The CDR3 is made up of 14 amino acids. CDR1 is SGHTS, CDR2 YDEGEE, per germline. Trimming pared 1 base from V and 1 base from J, leaving 8 bases between. The CDR3 region is CASSLPWPNTEAFF. CDR3 bases: TGTGCCAGCAGCTTGCCCTGGCCGAACACTGAAGCTTTCTTT.

The V gene is TRBV4-1, the J gene TRBJ2-1, with D perhaps matching TRBD2 (5 bases). Per the germline V gene, CDR1 is MGHRA and CDR2 is YSYEKL. This CDR3 region has 16 residues. V was trimmed by 0 bases and J by 4 bases, leaving 13 bases between them. CDR3 sequence (DNA): TGCGCCAGCAGCCAAGAAGAGGGTTCGGGGTACAATGAGCAGTTCTTC. This translates into CASSQEEGSGYNEQFF.

This clone was recorded once. The rearrangement uses TRBV4-1 and TRBJ2-1, with TRBD2 matching 10 bases. This CDR3 has 18 amino acids. The V and J ends lost 4 bases and 0 bases, in that order; junction bases with no gene match: 9. CDR1 MGHRA and CDR2 YSYEKL come from the germline V gene. CDR3: CASSLSPAGGTSYNEQFF. In DNA form, the CDR3 reads TGCGCCAGCAGCCTGTCACCAGCGGGGGGGACCTCCTACAATGAGCAGTTCTTC.

CDR3 bases: TGTGCCAGCAGTATTACTAGAGCGGGGAAAGAGACCCAGTACTTC. Amino acids: CASSITRAGKETQYF. This chain links TRBV28 with TRBJ2-5, with 7 bases that match TRBD2. Germline V CDR1 and CDR2: MDHEN, SYDVKM. The CDR3 spans 15 residues. V lost 5 bases, J lost 3 bases, and 9 bases stayed unmatched.

The chain employs TRBV4-2 and TRBJ2-1; D gene ambiguous. CDR1 is LGHNA and CDR2 is YNFKEQ in the germline V gene. CDR3 size: 16 residues. V lost 0 bases and J lost 1, with 10 bases in between. CDR3 DNA: TGTGCCAGCAGCCAAGATGTCCAGGCTTCCTACAATGAGCAGTTCTTC. Residues: CASSQDVQASYNEQFF.

CDR3 sequence: CASSMGGTGTGNQPQHF. CDR3 sequence (DNA): TGTGCCAGCAGCATGGGGGGGACAGGGACGGGCAATCAGCCCCAGCATTTT. This rearrangement joins TRBV5-4 to TRBJ1-5, with 9 positions matching TRBD1. The CDR3 runs to 17 residues. Germline trimming cut 4 bases from V and 2 bases from J; bases unmatched to any gene: 10. Per germline, CDR1 SGHNT and CDR2 YYREEE (reference sequence).

This clone was counted a single time. The J gene is TRBJ1-3, the V gene TRBV28, with 12 bases identical to TRBD1. There are 15 residues in the CDR3. Germline CDR1 is MDHEN and CDR2 is SYDVKM. V shed 4 bases, J shed 3 bases, and the junction held 1 base outside the gene matches. CDR3 residues: CASSWDRGHGNTIYF. The CDR3 nucleotides are TGTGCCAGCAGTTGGGACAGGGGGCATGGAAACACCATATATTTT.